The 2 T cell receptor beta chains given below trace back to one sample, sequenced in a study of T cell responses to AZD1222 COVID-19 vaccine. The table came from immunoSEQ multiplex PCR; TCRdb's copy has only in-frame clones and leaves some out. The sample contains under 60,000 clones, around 80% of which appear only once. Sequences were derived from peripheral blood, sampled on day 0 of AZD1222 vaccination. Receptors were obtained from an adult in good health.

The chain joins TRBV7-6 to TRBJ2-2, with 11 bases identical to TRBD2. V was pared by 3 bases and J by 3 bases, with 6 bases of the junction left unmatched. Per the germline V gene, CDR1 is SGHVS and CDR2 is FNYEAQ. CDR3 length: 17 residues. CDR3 region: CASSLIAGGHDTGELFF. Written as DNA, the CDR3 is TGTGCCAGCAGCTTGATAGCGGGGGGGCACGACACCGGGGAGCTGTTTTTT.

The CDR3 coding sequence is TGCAGCGTGGGCAAGGGGGGAGGAAACACCATATATTTT. Translated: CSVGKGGGNTIYF. The chain carries TRBV29-1 and TRBJ1-3, with D possibly being TRBD1 (6 bases). CDR3 size: 13 residues. Trimming removed 6 bases at V and 4 bases at J, with 13 bases between. Germline V CDR1 and CDR2: SQVTM, ANQGSEA.